These T cell receptor beta chains were read from a single sample in a study of cytomegalovirus exposure and HLA in healthy donors. TCRdb keeps only in-frame clones here, not all; method: immunoSEQ multiplex PCR. The data contain approximately 260,000 clones, approximately 84% of them singletons. The sample taken for sequencing was PBMCs. Receptors originate from a woman in her thirties or forties in good health and CMV-seropositive. The CDR3 runs from the conserved cysteine through the conserved F or W. D genes are given only for firm matches. Clone size, where shown, is once, few, many, or a class for clones that have expanded.

clone_size	v_call	d_call	j_call	cdr3_nt	cdr3_aa
-	TRBV2	TRBD1	TRBJ1-2	TGTGCCAGCAGTGTACAGGGGTTTGGCTACACCTTC	CASSVQGFGYTF
-	TRBV4-1	-	TRBJ2-3	TGCGCCAGCAGCGAAGAGGGAAGAGGGGATACGCAGTATTTT	CASSEEGRGDTQYF
-	TRBV5-4	TRBD2	TRBJ2-2	TGTGCCAGCAGCTTTGGTAGCGGGAGCTTGATCGGGGAGCTGTTTTTT	CASSFGSGSLIGELFF
-	TRBV6-5	TRBD1	TRBJ1-3	TGTGCCAGCAGTTATAGAGGGACAGGGAGGGAAAACACCATATATTTT	CASSYRGTGRENTIYF
-	TRBV5-1	TRBD1	TRBJ2-7	TGCGCCAGCAGCTTCTCCGGGACAGCCCTTTTCAACGAGCAGTACTTC	CASSFSGTALFNEQYF
few	TRBV28	TRBD1	TRBJ2-7	TGTGCCAGCAGTGACGCAGGGGGCGGTCTCCCCTACGAGCAGTACTTC	CASSDAGGGLPYEQYF
-	TRBV9	-	TRBJ2-3	TGTGCCAGCAGCGGGACCGGGGGCACAGATACGCAGTATTTT	CASSGTGGTDTQYF
-	TRBV7-8	-	TRBJ2-7	TGTGCCAGCAGCGGAGCTTACGAGCAGTACTTC	CASSGAYEQYF
once	TRBV29-1	-	TRBJ1-3	TGCAGCGTTGAAGATCTGGAGATCAGCTCTGGAAACACCATATATTTT	CSVEDLEISSGNTIYF
-	TRBV7-3	TRBD2	TRBJ2-4	TGTGCCAGCAGCTTAACGGGTCCTAGCGGGAAGAACATTCAGTACTTC	CASSLTGPSGKNIQYF
-	TRBV29-1	-	TRBJ1-2	TGCAGCGTCGCCAGGGACTTTGGCTACACCTTC	CSVARDFGYTF
once	TRBV5-1	TRBD1	TRBJ1-2	TGCGCCAGCAGCCTGGGGACAGCCCAGGGCAACTATGGCTACACCTTC	CASSLGTAQGNYGYTF
-	TRBV5-8	TRBD1	TRBJ1-1	TGTGCCAGCACCCGAGGACAGGTGATGACTTCCACTGAAGCTTTCTTT	CASTRGQVMTSTEAFF
once	TRBV27	-	TRBJ2-1	TGTGCCAGCAGCCACGGGACAGGACTAGCGCGTAACAATGAGCAGTTCTTC	CASSHGTGLARNNEQFF
-	TRBV11-1	TRBD2	TRBJ2-7	TGTGCCAGCAGCTTATATCGGCGGGAGGGTTACGAGCAGTACTTC	CASSLYRREGYEQYF
-	TRBV7-2	-	TRBJ1-1	TGTGCCAGCAGCATTCAGGGATGGGGCACTGAAGCTTTCTTT	CASSIQGWGTEAFF
-	TRBV7-2	-	TRBJ2-3	TGTGCCAGCAGCCTGGACAGGAGGGTCGCAGATACGCAGTATTTT	CASSLDRRVADTQYF
-	TRBV28	TRBD1	TRBJ1-5	TGTGCCAGCAGTTTCAGCAGAGCAGGGGGCTATCAGCCCCAGCATTTT	CASSFSRAGGYQPQHF
-	TRBV5-1	TRBD2	TRBJ2-7	TGCGCCAGCAGCATAGCGGGATACGAGCAGTACTTC	CASSIAGYEQYF
-	TRBV7-9	TRBD2	TRBJ2-1	TGTGCCAGCAGCTTCGGACTAGCGGGAGGCAATGAGCAGTTCTTC	CASSFGLAGGNEQFF
once	TRBV7-5	-	TRBJ2-7	TGTGTCAGAAGCTTAGAGGAGGACTACGAGCAGTACTTC	CVRSLEEDYEQYF
-	TRBV7-9	-	TRBJ2-2	TGTGCCAGCAGCTTAGCGGAGGGATTCACCGGGGAGCTGTTTTTT	CASSLAEGFTGELFF
-	TRBV6-5	TRBD2	TRBJ2-3	TGTGCCAGCAGGGGACTAGCGGGAGGGGAGGGTGCGCAGTATTTT	CASRGLAGGEGAQYF
-	TRBV11-2	-	TRBJ1-2	TGTGCCAGCAGCCGGACGACGGGGGGAGGCTACACCTTC	CASSRTTGGGYTF
once	TRBV29-1	-	TRBJ2-7	TGCAGCGTTGAAACAGGGGACTCGGGGGAGCAGTACTTC	CSVETGDSGEQYF
-	TRBV4-2	-	TRBJ1-4	TGTGCCAGCAGCCAAGAAGACTTTGAAAAACTGTTTTTT	CASSQEDFEKLFF
-	TRBV27	-	TRBJ2-7	TGTGCCAGCACCGGGGGACGGGCCTACGAGCAGTACTTC	CASTGGRAYEQYF
-	TRBV7-6	-	TRBJ1-3	TGTGCCAGCAGCATCGGGGCCGGAGGGAGGGGAAACACCATATATTTT	CASSIGAGGRGNTIYF
-	TRBV28	-	TRBJ2-7	TGTGCCACCCTTCTTCACCGTCTGCCGGGGGAGCAGTACTTC	CATLLHRLPGEQYF
few	TRBV9	-	TRBJ1-5	TGTGCCAGCAGCGTAGCTGAGGGTCAGCCCCAGCATTTT	CASSVAEGQPQHF
-	TRBV28	-	TRBJ1-1	TGTGCCAGCAGCATCGACAATCACGGTACTGAAGCTTTCTTT	CASSIDNHGTEAFF
-	TRBV27	TRBD2	TRBJ2-1	TGTGCCAGCAGTGCACTTAGCGGGAGTGGTGAGCAGTTCTTC	CASSALSGSGEQFF
once	TRBV4-3	-	TRBJ2-3	TGCGCCAGCAGCCAGCAGGGACAGCGGGTAGATACGCAGTATTTT	CASSQQGQRVDTQYF
-	TRBV28	-	TRBJ1-4	TGTGCCAGCAGGCAACAGGGATTTAATGAAAAACTGTTTTTT	CASRQQGFNEKLFF
-	TRBV14	-	TRBJ1-1	TGTGCCAGCAGCGCACGAGGATTGAACACTGAAGCTTTCTTT	CASSARGLNTEAFF
-	TRBV7-9	TRBD2	TRBJ2-2	TGTGCCAGCAGCTTACTAGCGGACACCGGGGAGCTGTTTTTT	CASSLLADTGELFF